This TCR beta chain was sequenced for a study of blood T cell repertoires in COVID-19. Study information: From the United States, Italy and Spain came samples of acute and convalescent COVID-19. PBMCs, B-cell-depleted T cells, or T cells were the source of the cDNA or gDNA that made up the material.

V shed 6 bases, J shed 4 bases, and the junction held 5 bases outside the gene matches. The CDR3 loop spans 13 amino acids. Germline-derived CDR1 and CDR2 are SNHLY and FYNNEI. Seattle participants joined during active infection and were tracked over time. Per the study methods: Estimation of nucleated cell counts was performed using reference gene primer amplification. Repertoires were generated with immunoSEQ multiplex PCR, while TCRdb's copy carries only in-frame clones and drops some. That table supplies the V and J calls and clone size; D and trimming were determined from the DNA. Of approximately 150,000 clones in the sample, roughly 84% are singletons; the top ten hold around 9%. This clone has a single count.

The sequence came from a man under 40 with COVID-19, enrolled during active disease. The chain combines TRBV2 with TRBJ2-5; TRBD2 aligns across 7 bases. Sample: peripheral blood. The CDR3 region is CASRWGGGETQYF. The CDR3 DNA reads TGTGCCAGCAGGTGGGGGGGAGGAGAGACCCAGTACTTC.